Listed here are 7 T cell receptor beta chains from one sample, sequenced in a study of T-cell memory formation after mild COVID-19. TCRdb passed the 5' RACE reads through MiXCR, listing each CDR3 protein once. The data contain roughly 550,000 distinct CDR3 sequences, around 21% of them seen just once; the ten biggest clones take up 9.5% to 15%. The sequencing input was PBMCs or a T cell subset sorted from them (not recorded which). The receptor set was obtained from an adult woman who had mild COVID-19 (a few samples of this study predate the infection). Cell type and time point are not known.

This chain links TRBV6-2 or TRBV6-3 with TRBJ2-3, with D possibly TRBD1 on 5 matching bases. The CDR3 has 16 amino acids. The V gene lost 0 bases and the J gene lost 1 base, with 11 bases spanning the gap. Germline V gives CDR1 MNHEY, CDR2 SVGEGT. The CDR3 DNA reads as TGTGCCAGCAGTTACTCCAGGGCGTCCCGCACAGATACGCAGTATTTT. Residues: CASSYSRASRTDTQYF.

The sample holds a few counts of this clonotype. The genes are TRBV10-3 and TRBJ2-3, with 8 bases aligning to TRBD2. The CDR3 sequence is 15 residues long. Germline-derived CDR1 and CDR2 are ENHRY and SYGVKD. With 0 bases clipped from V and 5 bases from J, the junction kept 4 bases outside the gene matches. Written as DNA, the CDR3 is TGTGCCATCAGTGAGTCGACAGCGGGAGTAGATACGCAGTATTTT. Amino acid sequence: CAISESTAGVDTQYF.

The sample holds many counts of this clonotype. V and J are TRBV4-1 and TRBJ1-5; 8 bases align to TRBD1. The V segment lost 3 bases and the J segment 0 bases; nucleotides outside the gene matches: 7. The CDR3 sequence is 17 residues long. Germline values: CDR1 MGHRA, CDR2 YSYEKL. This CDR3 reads CASSQTGDPYSNQPQHF. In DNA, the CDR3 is TGCGCCAGCAGCCAGACAGGGGATCCTTATAGCAATCAGCCCCAGCATTTT.

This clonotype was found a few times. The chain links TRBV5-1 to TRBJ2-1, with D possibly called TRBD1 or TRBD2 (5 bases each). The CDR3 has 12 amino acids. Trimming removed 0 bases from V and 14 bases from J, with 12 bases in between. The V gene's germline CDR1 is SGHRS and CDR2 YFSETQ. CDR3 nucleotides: TGCGCCAGCAGCTTGGAGGCAGGGAGAAAGTTCTTC. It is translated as CASSLEAGRKFF.

The CDR3 nucleotides are TGTGCCAGCAGCTTAGTACCCTCGGGACAGTATAATGAAAAACTGTTTTTT. Its protein product is CASSLVPSGQYNEKLFF. The chain combines TRBV7-9 with TRBJ1-4; 7 nucleotides agree with TRBD1. CDR3 length: 17 amino acids. J gave up 4 bases and V 1 base, and 9 bases lay outside the gene matches. Germline V CDR1 and CDR2: SEHNR, FQNEAQ (reference sequence).

This CDR3 is CASSLVTGAGEQYF. CDR3 coding DNA: TGTGCCAGCAGCTTAGTCACCGGGGCTGGGGAGCAGTACTTC. The rearrangement uses TRBV7-8 and TRBJ2-7; D may match TRBD1 or TRBD2 (5 bases each). Germline loops: CDR1 SGHVS, CDR2 FQNEAQ. CDR3 length: 14 residues. The germline V and J ends were trimmed by 1 base and 7 bases, with 14 bases remaining between them.

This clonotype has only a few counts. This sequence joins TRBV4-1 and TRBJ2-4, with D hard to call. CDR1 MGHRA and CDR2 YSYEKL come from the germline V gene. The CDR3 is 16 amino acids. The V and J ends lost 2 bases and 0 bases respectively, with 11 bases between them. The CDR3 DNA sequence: TGCGCCAGCAGCCAAACGACCAGGACAGCCAAAAACATTCAGTACTTC. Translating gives CASSQTTRTAKNIQYF.